There are many counts of the clone carrying this T cell receptor beta chain. The sample comes from a study of prognosis after radiotherapy for stage I lung cancer. Template was genomic DNA; TCR beta CDR3 amplified in two multiplex PCR rounds. Primers were specific to each TRBV and TRBJ gene in first-round PCR. TCRdb reanalysed the multiplex PCR reads using MiXCR and keeps one entry per CDR3 protein. The data contain approximately 51,000 distinct CDR3 sequences, 30% to 35% of them seen just once; the ten biggest clones take up about a tenth. Germline CDR1 reads MNHEY; CDR2 reads SVGEGT. Trimming left V 2 bases short and J 0 bases short, with 14 bases between. This CDR3 has 17 residues.

The chain uses TRBV6-2 or TRBV6-3 and TRBJ2-1, with a tentative D call TRBD2 (5 bases). The sequence came from a donor aged 50 or older with non-small cell lung cancer. Sample: PBMCs, taken before or after stereotactic body radiation therapy (not recorded which). The CDR3, as DNA: TGTGCCAGCAGTTACAGCGGTCTTCGGACCTCCTACAATGAGCAGTTCTTC. It codes for CASSYSGLRTSYNEQFF.